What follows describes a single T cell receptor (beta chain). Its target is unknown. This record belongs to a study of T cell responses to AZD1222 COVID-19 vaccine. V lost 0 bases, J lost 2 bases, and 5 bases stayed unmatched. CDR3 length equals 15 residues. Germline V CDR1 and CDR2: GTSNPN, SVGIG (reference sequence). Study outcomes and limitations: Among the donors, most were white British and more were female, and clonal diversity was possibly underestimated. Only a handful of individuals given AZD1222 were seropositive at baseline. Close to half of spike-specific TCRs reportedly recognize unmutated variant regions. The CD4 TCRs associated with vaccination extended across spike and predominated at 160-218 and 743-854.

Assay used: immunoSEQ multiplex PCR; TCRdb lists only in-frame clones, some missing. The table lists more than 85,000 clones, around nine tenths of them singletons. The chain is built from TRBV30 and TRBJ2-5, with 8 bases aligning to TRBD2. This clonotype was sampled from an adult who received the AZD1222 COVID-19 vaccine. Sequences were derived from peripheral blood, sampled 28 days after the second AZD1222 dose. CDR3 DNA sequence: TGTGCCTGGAGTGTAATAGCGGGGAAACAAGAGACCCAGTACTTC. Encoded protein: CAWSVIAGKQETQYF.